The following is a T cell receptor (beta chain) sequence with its context. Its matching antigen is unknown. Treatment noted: about 20 received Ad26.COV2.S at low or high dose, single or two shots; 5 received placebo; per-sample allocation not given. Day 63 after the first vaccine or placebo injection was the time point for sampling. These data are taken from a study of Ad26.COV2.S vaccination and SARS-CoV-2 variants. In the study overall: Donor got 5x10^10 or 1x10^11 viral particles of Ad26.COV2.S.

Germline V gene data show CDR1 as SGHVS and CDR2 as FQNEAQ. The V and J ends lost 0 bases and 3 bases respectively, with 11 bases between them. The CDR3 spans 15 residues. This table comes from immunoSEQ multiplex PCR, and its TCRdb copy is limited to in-frame clones, with some not included. The sample includes about 330,000 clones, roughly nine tenths of them seen just once. Whole-study findings and limits: It was reported that spike-specific CD8+ and CD4+ T cell responses were substantially broad after vaccination.

The clonotype was recovered from a person between 18 and 65 years old who received the Ad26.COV2.S COVID-19 vaccine or a placebo. The chain links TRBV7-8 to TRBJ1-1, with D perhaps matching TRBD1 (6 bases). Sequencing used peripheral blood, obtained in a trial of Ad26.COV2.S vaccine versus placebo. The CDR3, as DNA: TGTGCCAGCAGCTTAGCTAGGACAGTCGACACTGAAGCTTTCTTT. As protein: CASSLARTVDTEAFF.